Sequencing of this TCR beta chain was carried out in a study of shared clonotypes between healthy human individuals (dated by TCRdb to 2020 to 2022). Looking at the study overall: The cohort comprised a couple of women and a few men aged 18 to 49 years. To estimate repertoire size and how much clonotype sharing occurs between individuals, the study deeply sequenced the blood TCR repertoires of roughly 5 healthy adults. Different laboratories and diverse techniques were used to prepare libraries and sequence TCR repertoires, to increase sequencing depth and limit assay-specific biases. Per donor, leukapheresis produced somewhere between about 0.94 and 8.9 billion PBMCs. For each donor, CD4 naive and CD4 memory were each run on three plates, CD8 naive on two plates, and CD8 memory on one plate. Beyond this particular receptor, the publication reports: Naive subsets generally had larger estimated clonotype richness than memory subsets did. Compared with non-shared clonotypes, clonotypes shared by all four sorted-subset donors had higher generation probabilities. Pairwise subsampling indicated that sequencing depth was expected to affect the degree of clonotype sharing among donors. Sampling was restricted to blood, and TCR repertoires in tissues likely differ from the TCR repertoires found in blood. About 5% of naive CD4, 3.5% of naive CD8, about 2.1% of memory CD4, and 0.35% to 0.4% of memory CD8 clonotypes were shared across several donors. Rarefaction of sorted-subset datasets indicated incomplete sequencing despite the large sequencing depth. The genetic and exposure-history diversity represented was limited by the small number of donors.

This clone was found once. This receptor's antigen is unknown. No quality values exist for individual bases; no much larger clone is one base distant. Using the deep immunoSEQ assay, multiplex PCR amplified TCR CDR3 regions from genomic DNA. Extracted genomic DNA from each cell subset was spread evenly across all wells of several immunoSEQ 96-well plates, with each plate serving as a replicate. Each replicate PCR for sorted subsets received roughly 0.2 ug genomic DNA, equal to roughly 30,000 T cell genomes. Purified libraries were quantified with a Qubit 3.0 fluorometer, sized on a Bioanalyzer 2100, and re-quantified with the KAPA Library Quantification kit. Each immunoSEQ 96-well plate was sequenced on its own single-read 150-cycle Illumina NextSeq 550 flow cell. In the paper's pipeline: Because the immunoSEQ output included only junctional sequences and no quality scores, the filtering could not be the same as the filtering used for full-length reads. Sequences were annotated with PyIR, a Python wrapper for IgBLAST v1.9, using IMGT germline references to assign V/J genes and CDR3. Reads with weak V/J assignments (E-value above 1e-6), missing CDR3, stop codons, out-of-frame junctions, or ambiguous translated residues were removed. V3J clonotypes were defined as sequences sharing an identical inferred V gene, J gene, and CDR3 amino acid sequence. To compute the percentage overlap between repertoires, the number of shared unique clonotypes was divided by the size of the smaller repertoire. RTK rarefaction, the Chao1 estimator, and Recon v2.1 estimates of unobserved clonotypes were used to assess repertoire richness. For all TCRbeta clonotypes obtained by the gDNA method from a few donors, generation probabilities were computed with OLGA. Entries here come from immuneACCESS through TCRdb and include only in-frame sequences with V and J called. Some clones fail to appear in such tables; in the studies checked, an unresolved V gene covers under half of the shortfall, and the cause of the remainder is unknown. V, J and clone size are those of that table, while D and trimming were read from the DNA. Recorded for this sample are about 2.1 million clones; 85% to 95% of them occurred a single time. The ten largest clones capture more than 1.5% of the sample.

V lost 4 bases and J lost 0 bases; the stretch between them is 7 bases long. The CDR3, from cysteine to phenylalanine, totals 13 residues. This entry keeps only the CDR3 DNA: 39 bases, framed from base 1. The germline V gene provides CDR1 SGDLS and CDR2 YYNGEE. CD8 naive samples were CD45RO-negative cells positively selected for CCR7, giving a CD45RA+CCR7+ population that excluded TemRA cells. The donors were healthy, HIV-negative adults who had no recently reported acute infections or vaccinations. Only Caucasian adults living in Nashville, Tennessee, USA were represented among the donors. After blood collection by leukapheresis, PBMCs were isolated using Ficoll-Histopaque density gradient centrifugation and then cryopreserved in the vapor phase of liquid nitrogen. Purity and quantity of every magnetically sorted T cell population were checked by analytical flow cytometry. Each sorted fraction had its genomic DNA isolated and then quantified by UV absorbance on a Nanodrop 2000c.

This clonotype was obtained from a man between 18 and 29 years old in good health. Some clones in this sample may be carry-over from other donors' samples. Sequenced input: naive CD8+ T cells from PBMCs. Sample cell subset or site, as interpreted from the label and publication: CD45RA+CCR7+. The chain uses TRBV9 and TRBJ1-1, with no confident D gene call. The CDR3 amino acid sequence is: CASSRGMNTEAFF. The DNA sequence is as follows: TGTGCCAGCAGCCGAGGGATGAACACTGAAGCTTTCTTT.